This paragraph reports one TCR beta chain. In its sample, this clone was seen a few times. No antigen is known for it. No base quality values were provided; no much bigger clone lies one nucleotide off. These data come from a study of T cell clonotyping in hematopoietic cell transplantation (dated by TCRdb to the early 2020s). A note on the overall study: In the study, fewer than 150 blood samples were gathered from roughly 33 consecutive transplant recipients and their related donors. Patient recruitment ran from late 2015 to early 2017, and follow-up continued until September 2020 or death. Results the study describes overall, beyond this receptor: Overlap with donor repertoires was found for only a small fraction of recipient repertoires, with over 95% found to appear de novo at the given depth. Recipient TCR diversity fell after transplant, with pathologically expanded clonotypes rising progressively from day 30 to day 180. Broader posttransplant TCR repertoire diversity was predicted by donor and pretransplant recipient Inverse Simpson Index values. Sample size was limited, and cells were not sorted, so CD4 and CD8 repertoire contributions could not be separated.

With the immunoSEQ assay, which is a bias-controlled multiplex PCR relying on V- and J-specific primers, TCR beta CDR3 regions were amplified from genomic DNA. In a second PCR step, the CDR3 amplicons were tagged with a proprietary barcode plus Illumina adapter sequences. An Illumina MiSeq instrument was used to sequence the CDR3 libraries. The original methods were these. Export and quality control were handled in immunoSEQ Analyzer 3.0, while downstream analyses relied on R Bioconductor and Immunarch. Only productive rearrangements within the normalized downsampled data set were used in the calculation of repertoire metrics. Pathologically expanded clonotypes were defined as those larger than 5 templates in the normalized cohort. Repertoire diversity was measured with the Inverse Simpson Index. The non-normalized data set was used for CMV-specificity analyses so that all clonotypes could be captured. In its TCRdb copy, this immuneACCESS table keeps in-frame sequences only and misses some clones. Where compared with another copy, unresolved V genes explain less than half of these, and the others have no known cause. The V and J calls and clone size are taken from that table; D and trimming were inferred from the DNA. Recorded for this sample are approximately 15,000 clones; 85% to 90% of them occurred a single time. About 4% of the sample lies in the top ten.

The time point label, as the study defines it: 100 days after allo-HCT. Recipient blood was collected about 28 days before transplant and at days 30, 100 and 180 after transplant. Using Nuclei Lysis Solution, genomic DNA was extracted from unfractionated peripheral blood mononuclear cells that were either fresh or cryopreserved. The trim is 4 bases for V and 3 bases for J, with a gap of 15 bases between the germline ends. From the germline V gene (reference sequence), CDR1 is LNHDA and CDR2 is SQIVND. The CDR3 numbers 15 residues from cysteine through phenylalanine. The entry retains the CDR3 DNA only, 45 bases that are in frame from base 1.

The TCR was taken from a male patient in his sixties or seventies who had an allogeneic stem cell transplant from a related donor, so the T cells may come from the graft donor. Some clones in this sample may be carry-over from other donors' samples. The rearranged segments are TRBV19 and TRBJ1-2; there is no confident call for the D gene. Material: PBMCs, obtained 100 days after allogeneic stem cell transplant. In nucleotides, the sequence is TGTGCCAGTAGTACTCCGACCCGGGCAGACTATGGCTACACCTTC. This translates into CASSTPTRADYGYTF.